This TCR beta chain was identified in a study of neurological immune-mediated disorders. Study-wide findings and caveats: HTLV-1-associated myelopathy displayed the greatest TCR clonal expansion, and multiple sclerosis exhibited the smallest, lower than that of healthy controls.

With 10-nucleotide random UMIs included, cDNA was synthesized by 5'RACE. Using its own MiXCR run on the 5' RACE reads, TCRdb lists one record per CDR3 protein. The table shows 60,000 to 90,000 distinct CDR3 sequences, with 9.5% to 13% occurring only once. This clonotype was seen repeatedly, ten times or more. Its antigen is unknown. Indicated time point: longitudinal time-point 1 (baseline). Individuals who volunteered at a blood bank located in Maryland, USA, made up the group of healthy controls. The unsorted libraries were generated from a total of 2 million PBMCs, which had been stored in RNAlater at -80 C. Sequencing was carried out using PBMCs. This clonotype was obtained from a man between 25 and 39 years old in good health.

The CDR3 region has the DNA TGTGCCAGCAGCGTAGCCCCTGCAGGGGCCGGGGAGCTGTTTTTT. It yields the protein CASSVAPAGAGELFF. This chain uses TRBV9 with TRBJ2-2, with D maybe TRBD1 (6 bases). This CDR3 contains 15 residues. V was shortened by 0 bases and J by 6 bases, with 12 bases between the two germline ends. From germline, CDR1 is SGDLS and CDR2 YYNGEE. The variable domain in full, completed from reference TRBV9 and TRBJ2-2, reads DSGVTQTPKHLITATGQRVTLRCSPRSGDLSVYWYQQSLDQGLQFLIQYYNGEERAKGNILERFSAQQFPDLHSELNLSSLELGDSALYFCASSVAPAGAGELFFGEGSRLTVL.